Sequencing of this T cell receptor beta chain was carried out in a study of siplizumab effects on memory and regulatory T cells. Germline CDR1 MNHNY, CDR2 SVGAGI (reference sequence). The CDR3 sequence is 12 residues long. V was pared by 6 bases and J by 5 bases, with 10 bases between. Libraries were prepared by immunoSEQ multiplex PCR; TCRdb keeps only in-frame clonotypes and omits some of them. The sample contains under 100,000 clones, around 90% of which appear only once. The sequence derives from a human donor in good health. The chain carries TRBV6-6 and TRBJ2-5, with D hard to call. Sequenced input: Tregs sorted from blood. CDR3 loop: CASRSAGETQYF. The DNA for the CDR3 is TGTGCCAGCAGGTCGGCTGGGGAGACCCAGTACTTC.